This T cell receptor beta chain emerged from a study of blood T cell repertoires in COVID-19. For the study at large: Donors in the United States, Italy and Spain gave samples during acute or convalescent COVID-19. The analysed material was cDNA or gDNA that came from T cells, B-cell-depleted T cells, or PBMCs.

The data were produced by immunoSEQ multiplex PCR, yet TCRdb's version contains in-frame clones alone and is incomplete. The sample contains about 180,000 clones, 80% to 90% of which appear only once. Per the germline V gene, CDR1 is MGHRA and CDR2 is YSYEKL. Trimming cost V 1 base and J 3 bases; bases outside gene matches: 5. This CDR3 spans 15 amino acids. The sequence was obtained from a human donor with active or convalescent COVID-19. The donor label of this sample is uncertain. This chain links TRBV4-1 with TRBJ2-5; the match to TRBD1 covers 7 bases. The sequencing sample was made of peripheral blood. CDR3 DNA sequence: TGCGCCAGCAGCCAAGTTGGGGGACAGAAAGAGACCCAGTACTTC. Translating gives CASSQVGGQKETQYF.